The 31 T cell receptor beta chains given below trace back to one sample, sequenced in a study of shared clonotypes between healthy human individuals (dated by TCRdb to about 2020). Preparation of the library involved the immunoSEQ multiplex PCR assay. In its TCRdb copy, this immuneACCESS table keeps in-frame sequences only and misses some clones. Where compared with another copy, unresolved V genes explain less than half of these, and the others have no known cause. The sample yields around 990,000 clones; approximately 77% were counted once. Approximately 0.9% of the sample is taken by the ten largest. The sample comprised memory CD4+ T cells from PBMCs. The cell subset or site label here, explained by the study, means: CD45RA-negative fraction. These receptors were collected from a man aged 18 to 30 in good health. Some clones in this sample may be carry-over from other donors' samples.

J is TRBJ2-1 and V is TRBV18, with a tentative D call TRBD1 (5 bases). V lost 3 bases and J 0 bases, leaving 12 bases between the germline ends. The CDR3 spans 16 residues. Germline-derived CDR1 and CDR2 are KGHSH and LQKENI. CDR3 sequence (DNA): TGTGCCAGCTCACCCCGACAGACAAGCTCCTACAATGAGCAGTTCTTC. Encoded protein: CASSPRQTSSYNEQFF.

The chain combines TRBV29-1 with TRBJ2-4; D tentatively reads TRBD1 or TRBD2 (7 bases each). CDR3 length: 12 residues. The germline gives CDR1 SQVTM, CDR2 ANQGSEA. Trimming took off 5 bases at V and 5 bases at J, with 10 bases between the two ends. The CDR3 bases are TGCAGCGTTAGCGGGACAGAAAACATTCAGTACTTC. Residues: CSVSGTENIQYF.

As concerns this clone: A much larger clone sits a single nucleotide away, making a read error possible. This CDR3 is also generated by other DNA sequences in the sample. The chain recombines TRBV5-6 with TRBJ1-5; unclear D gene. The V gene lost 5 bases and the J gene lost 1 base, with 10 bases spanning the gap. CDR3 length: 14 amino acids. Per the germline V gene, CDR1 is SGHDT and CDR2 is YYEEEE. The CDR3 coding sequence is TGTGCCAGCAGTTTTGTGGGGAGCAATCAGCCCCAGCATTTT. Its translation: CASSFVGSNQPQHF.

The chain couples TRBV2 to TRBJ2-5, with 9 bases aligning to TRBD2. CDR1 is SNHLY, CDR2 FYNNEI, per germline. The CDR3 length is 16 residues. V shed 4 bases and J 4 bases; nucleotides not matched to a gene: 10. The CDR3, as DNA: TGTGCCAGCAGTGGGGCTAGCGGGAAAGTAGGAGAGACCCAGTACTTC. This codes for CASSGASGKVGETQYF.

The chain employs TRBV10-2 and TRBJ2-1; D perhaps matches TRBD2 (6 bases). Germline-derived CDR1 and CDR2 are WSHSY and SAAADI. V was pared by 6 bases and J by 8 bases, with 17 bases between. This CDR3 region has 14 residues. The CDR3: CASSSDRDSYEQFF. CDR3 nucleotides: TGCGCCAGCAGCTCAGACCGGGACTCTTATGAGCAGTTCTTC.

This clone was recorded a few times. The rearrangement uses TRBV27 and TRBJ2-1; perhaps TRBD1 as D (6 bases). Trimming stripped 0 bases from V and 0 bases from J, with 18 bases between. The CDR3 has 19 amino acids. Germline CDR1 and CDR2: MNHEY and SMNVEV (reference sequence). The DNA for the CDR3 is TGTGCCAGCAGTTTATCGGGACACCTTCTCCCCAACTCCTACAATGAGCAGTTCTTC. Its protein product is CASSLSGHLLPNSYNEQFF.

The rearrangement uses TRBV14 and TRBJ2-5, with D possibly matching TRBD2 (5 bases). Germline values: CDR1 SGHDN, CDR2 FVKESK. The CDR3 length is 12 residues. V was shortened by 1 base and J by 7 bases, with 7 bases between the two germline ends. CDR3 nucleotides: TGTGCCAGCAGCCAAGCGGGGTTGACCCAGTACTTC. This encodes CASSQAGLTQYF.

The chain combines TRBV6-6 with TRBJ2-7; D not certain. The CDR3 covers 12 residues. Germline V lookup: CDR1 MNHNY, CDR2 SVGAGI (reference sequence). V lost 8 bases to trimming and J lost 3 bases, with 11 bases between them. CDR3 in amino acids: CASGTRDYEQYF. The CDR3 DNA reads as TGTGCCAGCGGCACGCGAGACTACGAGCAGTACTTC.

CDR3 sequence reads: CASSARTGAYEQYF. CDR3 DNA: TGTGCCAGCAGTGCACGCACAGGGGCCTACGAGCAGTACTTC. V is TRBV27 and J is TRBJ2-7, with 7 bases identical to TRBD1. This CDR3 has 14 residues. Trimming cost V 5 bases and J 2 bases; bases outside gene matches: 6. CDR1 is MNHEY, CDR2 SMNVEV, per germline (reference sequence).

This clone was recorded only once. CDR3 residues: CASSPWGAQDEQYF. The CDR3 DNA is TGTGCCAGCAGCCCGTGGGGGGCTCAGGACGAGCAGTACTTC. The chain recombines TRBV7-9 with TRBJ2-7; possibly TRBD1 or TRBD2 for D (6 bases each). Germline lookup yields CDR1 SEHNR and CDR2 FQNEAQ (reference sequence). The ends were cut back, 5 bases at V and 5 bases at J, with 16 bases in the middle. The CDR3 runs to 14 residues.

This clone was seen only a few times. V is TRBV27 and J is TRBJ2-7; 11 bases line up with TRBD2. Looked up from germline, CDR1 is MNHEY and CDR2 is SMNVEV (reference sequence). The CDR3 totals 19 residues. The J segment lost 0 bases and the V segment lost 2 bases, leaving 12 bases of the junction unmatched. The CDR3 region is CASSLRFGSGRGISYEQYF. Written as DNA, the CDR3 is TGTGCCAGCAGTTTACGATTCGGTAGCGGGAGGGGGATCTCCTACGAGCAGTACTTC.

V and J are TRBV28 and TRBJ1-1, with D possibly matching TRBD1 (6 bases). This CDR3 is 17 amino acids long. The germline V gene has CDR1 MDHEN and CDR2 SYDVKM. Trimming removed 4 bases from V and 3 bases from J, with 21 bases in between. In DNA form, the CDR3 reads TGTGCCAGCAGTTGGCCCCGGGGGGGCAGAAGGGACACTGAAGCTTTCTTT. It yields the protein CASSWPRGGRRDTEAFF.

The chain carries TRBV6-1 and TRBJ2-3, with 11 bases matching TRBD2. The CDR3 loop spans 15 amino acids. Germline V gene data show CDR1 as MNHNS and CDR2 as SASEGT. V dropped 8 bases and J dropped 3; count of bases not matched to a gene: 7. CDR3 coding DNA: TGTGCCAGCGGGGGGGCTAGCGGGAGGACAGATACGCAGTATTTT. Translated, it gives CASGGASGRTDTQYF.

This chain uses TRBV11-3 with TRBJ2-1; D remains ambiguous. The germline V gene has CDR1 SGHNT and CDR2 YENEEA. The CDR3 is 16 amino acids. Trimming shortened V by 4 bases and J by 4 bases, and 17 bases separated the two germline ends. The CDR3 is CASSSSRRTYYNEQFF. In DNA form, the CDR3 reads TGTGCCAGCAGCTCTTCACGCCGGACGTATTACAATGAGCAGTTCTTC.

This clone was seen a handful of times. The chain carries TRBV28 and TRBJ2-5, with D tentatively TRBD1 or TRBD2 (5 bases each). Germline values: CDR1 MDHEN, CDR2 SYDVKM. This CDR3 is built from 16 residues. V gave up 5 bases and J gave up 5 bases, with 21 bases separating them. CDR3 in DNA: TGTGCCAGCAGTCCCCGGACAATCGGTGAGGGGGAGACCCAGTACTTC. This translates into CASSPRTIGEGETQYF.

The chain has TRBV9 and TRBJ2-7; TRBD1 aligns across 10 bases. CDR1 is SGDLS and CDR2 is YYNGEE in the germline V gene. This CDR3 is built from 15 residues. V gave up 4 bases and J gave up 7 bases; unmatched junction bases: 11. CDR3 protein: CASSPSTGGLGEQYF. In DNA form, the CDR3 reads TGTGCCAGCAGCCCTTCGACAGGGGGCCTAGGAGAGCAGTACTTC.

The chain joins TRBV13 to TRBJ1-2; 9 bases are shared with TRBD1. The CDR3 runs to 13 residues. Germline V CDR1 and CDR2: PRHDT, FYEKMQ (reference sequence). After removal of 5 bases from V and 7 bases from J, the junction contained 5 bases not matched to a gene. CDR3 in amino acids: CASSRDREVGYTF. The CDR3 nucleotides read TGTGCCAGCAGCCGGGACAGGGAAGTTGGCTACACCTTC.

The CDR3 nucleotides read TGTGCCAGCACAGATCCTATGAGGGCCTACGAGCAGTACTTC. Translated: CASTDPMRAYEQYF. The V and J genes are TRBV27 and TRBJ2-7; tentative D call: TRBD2 (5 bases). V lost 7 bases to trimming and J lost 2 bases, with 15 bases between them. Per the germline V gene, CDR1 is MNHEY and CDR2 is SMNVEV (reference sequence). The CDR3 is 14 residues long.

This clone is a singleton in its sample. The chain links TRBV9 to TRBJ2-7; TRBD1 aligns across 11 bases. Germline-derived CDR1 and CDR2 are SGDLS and YYNGEE. V was pared by 0 bases and J by 7 bases, with 6 bases of the junction left unmatched. The length of the CDR3 is 15 residues. As DNA, the CDR3 is TGTGCCAGCAGCGTAGCTGGACAGGGGGCCGGGGAGCAGTACTTC. Translation gives CASSVAGQGAGEQYF.

The chain recombines TRBV19 with TRBJ2-2; a possible D gene is TRBD1 (7 bases). This CDR3 region has 15 residues. Trimming stripped 4 bases from V and 4 bases from J, with 13 bases between. The germline V gene has CDR1 LNHDA and CDR2 SQIVND (reference sequence). The CDR3 DNA reads TGTGCCAGTAGTAACAACAGGGGAGGCACCGGGGAGCTGTTTTTT. This sequence encodes CASSNNRGGTGELFF.

The V call is TRBV28, the J call TRBJ2-3; perhaps D is TRBD1 or TRBD2 (7 bases each). V shed 6 bases and J shed 4 bases, with 20 bases lying between them. The germline gives CDR1 MDHEN, CDR2 SYDVKM. The CDR3 runs 16 residues. CDR3 sequence reads: CASRTTRGGESDTQYF. Here the CDR3 DNA reads TGTGCCAGCAGGACCACCAGGGGGGGCGAGTCAGATACGCAGTATTTT.

The chain couples TRBV5-4 to TRBJ2-2; D may be TRBD1 or TRBD2 (5 bases each). Germline lookup yields CDR1 SGHNT and CDR2 YYREEE (reference sequence). Trimming removed 4 bases from V and 5 bases from J, with 18 bases in between. The CDR3 contains 16 residues. DNA of the CDR3: TGTGCCAGCAGCCCCGGAGGTTCATGGGGGACCGGGGAGCTGTTTTTT. This sequence encodes CASSPGGSWGTGELFF.

The rearrangement uses TRBV29-1 and TRBJ1-1; D is ambiguous. The germline gives CDR1 SQVTM, CDR2 ANQGSEA. The V end was cut by 5 bases, the J end by 1 base, with 17 bases between. The CDR3 has 15 amino acids. The CDR3 spells CSVSGRALGNTEAFF. The CDR3 DNA reads as TGCAGCGTTTCGGGAAGGGCCTTAGGGAACACTGAAGCTTTCTTT.

The count of this clone is one. The genes are TRBV7-2 and TRBJ2-7; D ambiguous. V was shortened by 1 base and J by 7 bases, with 14 bases between the two germline ends. The CDR3 runs 14 residues. Germline CDR1 SGHTA, CDR2 FQGNSA. The CDR3 is CASSLGRAPWEQYF. For the CDR3, the DNA is TGTGCCAGCAGCTTAGGACGGGCACCCTGGGAGCAGTACTTC.

The chain has TRBV28 and TRBJ1-2, with 7 nucleotides matching TRBD1. Germline V CDR1 and CDR2: MDHEN, SYDVKM. The ends lost 7 bases at V and 9 bases at J; junction bases unmatched: 14. The CDR3 length is 14 residues. CDR3 sequence reads: CASTSPARGISYTF. CDR3 coding DNA: TGTGCCAGCACCTCTCCCGCCAGGGGGATAAGCTACACCTTC.

The gene calls are TRBV30 and TRBJ2-3; no firm D call. Trimming took 4 bases from V and 3 from J, leaving 5 bases between them. This CDR3 comprises 11 residues. Per germline, CDR1 GTSNPN and CDR2 SVGIG (reference sequence). CDR3 sequence (DNA): TGTGCCTGGATCTCAACAGATACGCAGTATTTT. It specifies CAWISTDTQYF.

The CDR3 spells CAISEWGQGQTPQHF. The DNA of the CDR3 is TGTGCCATCAGTGAGTGGGGACAGGGTCAGACGCCCCAGCATTTT. The chain couples TRBV10-3 to TRBJ1-5, with TRBD1 identical over 9 bases. Germline V gives CDR1 ENHRY, CDR2 SYGVKD. CDR3 length: 15 amino acids. V lost 1 base and J lost 9; bases outside the gene matches: 7.

On this clone itself: At the DNA level, this CDR3 is encoded by other sequences in the same sample as well. The rearrangement joins TRBV5-1 to TRBJ1-3; D remains unclear. Trimming took 0 bases from V and 1 from J, leaving 2 bases between them. The CDR3 loop spans 13 amino acids. Per germline, CDR1 SGHRS and CDR2 YFSETQ. The CDR3 DNA reads TGCGCCAGCAGCTTGGGGTCTGGAAACACCATATATTTT. Amino acid sequence: CASSLGSGNTIYF.

J is TRBJ2-6 and V is TRBV18; 10 bases are shared with TRBD1. Unmatched junction bases numbered 5, after V lost 6 bases and J lost 0 bases. Germline values: CDR1 KGHSH, CDR2 LQKENI. The CDR3 totals 17 residues. The CDR3 loop is CASSRTGGSSGANVLTF. CDR3 in DNA: TGTGCCAGCTCCCGGACAGGGGGAAGCTCTGGGGCCAACGTCCTGACTTTC.

CDR3 sequence reads: CASSIPLTGYYGYTF. The DNA of the CDR3 is TGTGCCAGTAGTATCCCCCTGACAGGGTACTATGGCTACACCTTC. The genes are TRBV19 and TRBJ1-2; 7 bases fit TRBD1. V shed 3 bases, J shed 3 bases, and the junction held 7 bases outside the gene matches. Germline CDR1 LNHDA, CDR2 SQIVND (reference sequence). This CDR3 spans 15 amino acids.

This chain connects TRBV7-9 to TRBJ2-1; 7 nucleotides align to TRBD2. Losses at the gene ends were 5 bases for V and 4 bases for J; bases not matched to a gene: 5. The CDR3 runs to 14 residues. Germline-derived CDR1 and CDR2 are SEHNR and FQNEAQ (reference sequence). CDR3 nucleotides: TGTGCCAGCAGCGACCGGACTAGATACAATGAGCAGTTCTTC. Amino acid sequence: CASSDRTRYNEQFF.